This T cell receptor beta chain was obtained from a study of beta chain features in type 1 diabetes (dated by TCRdb to between 2018 and 2020). The study in broad terms: Mean age, gender distribution, total cell number and subset yield did not differ between patients and healthy donors. Regulatory and stem cell-like memory subsets were isolated from only 8 patients and 8 healthy donors, whereas naive and central memory subsets came from all 30 or so donors. Across all samples, some 100,000,000 sorted cells were examined, and cell number per subset correlated strongly with RNA yield. The study compared TCRB repertoires of sorted circulating CD4+ T cell subsets between recently diagnosed type 1 diabetes patients and matched healthy donors. Study-wide findings and limitations: PCR might favor shorter templates, but patient and control samples were amplified and corrected together, so any skew would affect both groups equally. Because cDNA was sequenced instead of genomic DNA, activated cells with high expression could be over-represented, although the groups did not differ in activation or CD3 levels. Naive, central memory and regulatory TCRB repertoires appeared to be more similar among patients than among healthy donors. Because the HLA sub-analyses included only small numbers of individuals, any influence of HLA type on TCRB rearrangement was left unresolved. A moderate but significant shortening of TCRB CDR3 length was observed in type 1 diabetes patients in all four CD4+ subsets. At VDJ recombination sites, patients with type 1 diabetes made fewer insertions and deleted more nucleotides, a pattern implying thymic rearrangement abnormalities.

From each donor, a single peripheral blood sample of about 110 mL on average was drawn into heparinised tubes. A BD FACSAria II and a panel including CD45RO, CCR7, CD25, CD127, CD95 and CD27 were used to sort naive, central memory, regulatory and stem cell-like memory CD4+ T cells. Every sorted population had a purity above 95%. PBMCs were isolated immediately by Lymphoprep density gradient centrifugation and stained directly without culture. So that batch effects would be minimized, each experiment stained and sorted samples in pairs, pairing one healthy donor with one patient. The CDR3 measures 14 amino acids from cysteine to phenylalanine. Only the CDR3 DNA stays, 42 bases, in frame from base 1. The V end loses 6 bases and the J end loses 9 bases, and a stretch of 20 bases separates them. From the germline V gene (reference sequence), CDR1 is PRHDT and CDR2 is FYEKMQ. This clone was found a few times. What antigen it recognizes has not been identified. No base quality values were provided; no much bigger clone lies one nucleotide off.

All of the isolated RNA was reverse transcribed with the High Capacity cDNA Reverse Transcription Kit, so expressed TCRB transcripts were sequenced. Naive, central memory and regulatory T cell samples underwent deep immunoSEQ sequencing, averaging roughly 3.4 million total reads per sample. Sorted cells were lysed in RLT buffer and RNA was extracted with DNase-treated RNeasy Micro or Mini kits, depending on cell number. To prevent cross-contamination, each cell subset was processed individually, whereas patient and healthy donor samples were processed jointly. The immunoSEQ multiplex PCR was used to amplify TCRB sequences from cDNA, yielding 87-bp fragments that span the CDR3 region. Amplicons were sequenced on the Illumina HiSeq platform. In the paper's pipeline: Synthetic template baselines were used to correct PCR bias computationally, reads within Hamming distance 2 were collapsed together, and singletons that could not be merged were discarded. Reads were aligned against IMGT so that V, D and J genes, CDR3 length and insertions or deletions at six rearrangement sites could be assigned. Within each subset, clonotype counts were normalized to sorted cell number, after which true diversity and Gini coefficients were computed with the tcR R package. The overlap coefficient, calculated on TCRB nucleotide sequences, was used to quantify repertoire sharing. As a proxy for the pre-selection repertoire, out-of-frame TCRB sequences from naive cells were analyzed. The clones in this table, taken by TCRdb from immuneACCESS, are in-frame only. Not every clone is retained; where verified, under half of the shortfall comes from an unresolved V gene, and the cause of the rest is unknown. D and trimming come from the DNA, and the V and J calls and clone size come from that table. This sample holds over 200,000 clones; about 11% were observed only once. The ten largest make up about 0.018% of the sample.

Sequenced sample: naive CD4+ T cells from blood. The label giving this sample's cell subset or site can be read as: true naive CD4+ T cells. This sequence uses TRBV13 and TRBJ1-1; the D region possibly corresponds to TRBD1 (6 bases align). The receptor comes from a man aged 25 to 40 with type 1 diabetes. The nucleotide sequence reads as follows: TGTGCCAGCAGGTCAAGGACAGAGAGTTGGAAAGCTTTCTTT. This encodes CASRSRTESWKAFF.